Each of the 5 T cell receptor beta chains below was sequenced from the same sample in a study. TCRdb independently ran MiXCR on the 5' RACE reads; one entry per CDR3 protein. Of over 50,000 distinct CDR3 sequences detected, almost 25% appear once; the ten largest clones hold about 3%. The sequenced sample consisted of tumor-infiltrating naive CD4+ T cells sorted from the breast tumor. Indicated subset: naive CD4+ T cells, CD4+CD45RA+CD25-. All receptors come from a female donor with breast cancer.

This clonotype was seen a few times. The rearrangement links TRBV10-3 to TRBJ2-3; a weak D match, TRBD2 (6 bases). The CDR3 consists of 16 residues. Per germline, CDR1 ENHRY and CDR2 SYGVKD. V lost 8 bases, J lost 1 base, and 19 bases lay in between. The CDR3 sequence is CAIGGTALTGTDTQYF. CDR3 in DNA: TGTGCCATCGGAGGGACGGCTCTAACTGGCACAGATACGCAGTATTTT.

CDR3 in amino acids: CASSLALVYNEQFF. In DNA form, the CDR3 reads TGTGCCAGCAGCTTAGCCCTAGTTTACAATGAGCAGTTCTTC. The chain combines TRBV7-2 with TRBJ2-1, with D unclear. Deletions cut 0 bases from V and 4 bases from J, with 7 bases between. Looked up from germline, CDR1 is SGHTA and CDR2 is FQGNSA. The CDR3 spans 14 residues. Supplemented by reference TRBV7-2 and TRBJ2-1, the full variable domain reads GAGVSQSPSNKVTEKGKDVELRCDPISGHTALYWYRQSLGQGLEFLIYFQGNSAPDKSGLPSDRFSAERTGGSVSTLTIQRTQQEDSAVYLCASSLALVYNEQFFGPGTRLTVL.

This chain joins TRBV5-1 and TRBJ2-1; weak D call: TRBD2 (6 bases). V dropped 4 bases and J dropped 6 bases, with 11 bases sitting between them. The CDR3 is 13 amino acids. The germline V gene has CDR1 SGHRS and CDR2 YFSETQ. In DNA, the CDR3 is TGCGCCAGCAGCACTCGGCGGGGCAATGAGCAGTTCTTC. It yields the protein CASSTRRGNEQFF. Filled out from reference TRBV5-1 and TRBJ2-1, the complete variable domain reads KAGVTQTPRYLIKTRGQQVTLSCSPISGHRSVSWYQQTPGQGLQFLFEYFSETQRNKGNFPGRFSGRQFSNSRSEMNVSTLELGDSALYLCASSTRRGNEQFFGPGTRLTVL.

The CDR3 spells CASIQDRGQETQYF. The CDR3 coding sequence is TGTGCCAGCATTCAAGACAGGGGCCAAGAGACCCAGTACTTC. The chain has TRBV6-1 and TRBJ2-5, with 8 nucleotides matching TRBD1. Trimming at V came to 7 bases and at J to 1 base, leaving 5 bases not matched to a gene. The CDR3 sequence is 14 residues long. Germline V lookup: CDR1 MNHNS, CDR2 SASEGT.

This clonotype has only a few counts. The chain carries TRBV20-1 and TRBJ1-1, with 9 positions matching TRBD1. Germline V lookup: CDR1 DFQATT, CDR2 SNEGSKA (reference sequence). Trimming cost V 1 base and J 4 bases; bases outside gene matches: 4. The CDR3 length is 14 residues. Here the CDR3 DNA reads TGCAGTGCTAGAGCCAGGACAGGGGCCACTGAAGCTTTCTTT. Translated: CSARARTGATEAFF.